Shown below are 19 T cell receptor beta chains from a single sample sequenced in a study of cytomegalovirus exposure and HLA in healthy donors. Vbeta (60) and Jbeta (13) primers were used in the PCR. Some clones are missing from TCRdb's copy, which holds only in-frame ones; the method was immunoSEQ multiplex PCR. The top ten clones hold approximately 3.5% of a sample with 45,000 to 65,000 clones, about 72% of them seen once. Sequencing input: PBMCs. These receptors came from a woman in her forties in good health and CMV-seropositive.

This clone turned up a few times. DNA of the CDR3: TGTGCCAGCAGCGGGGGGACTAGCGCCCGATACGAGCAGTACTTC. Encoded protein: CASSGGTSARYEQYF. The rearrangement links TRBV2 to TRBJ2-7; 10 nucleotides align to TRBD2. This CDR3 region has 15 residues. Trimming at V came to 6 bases and at J to 4 bases, leaving 9 bases not matched to a gene. Per the germline V gene, CDR1 is SNHLY and CDR2 is FYNNEI.

The sample holds a few counts of this clone. The rearrangement uses TRBV6-1 and TRBJ2-7, with TRBD1 matching over 10 bases. The CDR3 is 16 residues long. From germline, CDR1 is MNHNS and CDR2 SASEGT. V shed 0 bases, J shed 7 bases, and the junction held 9 bases outside the gene matches. CDR3 in DNA: TGTGCCAGCAGTGAAGCCGGGACAGGGGCCCTTAGTGAGCAGTACTTC. Translating it yields CASSEAGTGALSEQYF.

The J gene is TRBJ2-4, the V gene TRBV7-2; perhaps TRBD1 as D (6 bases). V was shortened by 2 bases and J by 0 bases, with 17 bases between the two germline ends. The CDR3 spans 18 residues. Germline V gene lookup returns CDR1 SGHTA and CDR2 FQGNSA. The CDR3 here is CASSLPQPGALAKNIQYF. The CDR3 bases are TGTGCCAGCAGCTTACCGCAACCAGGGGCACTAGCCAAAAACATTCAGTACTTC. The full variable domain, completed using reference TRBV7-2 and TRBJ2-4, is GAGVSQSPSNKVTEKGKDVELRCDPISGHTALYWYRQSLGQGLEFLIYFQGNSAPDKSGLPSDRFSAERTGGSVSTLTIQRTQQEDSAVYLCASSLPQPGALAKNIQYFGAGTRLSVL.

This clone was counted between two and nine times. The rearrangement joins TRBV4-3 to TRBJ1-1; D is ambiguous. The V gene's germline CDR1 is LGHNA and CDR2 YSLEER. Trimming removed 0 bases from V and 4 bases from J, with 9 bases in between. The CDR3 totals 14 residues. CDR3 protein: CASSQEEAPTEAFF. DNA for the CDR3: TGCGCCAGCAGCCAAGAGGAGGCTCCCACTGAAGCTTTCTTT.

The genes are TRBV19 and TRBJ1-5, with D perhaps matching TRBD1 (5 bases). With 6 bases removed from V and 2 bases from J, the gap between germline ends came to 8 bases. The germline CDR1 and CDR2 sequences are LNHDA and SQIVND (reference sequence). This CDR3 has 13 amino acids. This CDR3 reads CASSGGRNQPQHF. CDR3 nucleotide sequence: TGTGCCAGTAGCGGGGGTCGCAATCAGCCCCAGCATTTT.

This chain uses TRBV9 with TRBJ2-1; 8 positions agree with TRBD1. This CDR3 comprises 16 residues. The V gene end was trimmed by 3 bases and the J gene end by 5 bases; junction bases not matched to a gene: 10. Per the germline V gene, CDR1 is SGDLS and CDR2 is YYNGEE. CDR3 in amino acids: CASSAGQGEGDNEQFF. CDR3 DNA sequence: TGTGCCAGCAGCGCCGGACAGGGTGAGGGGGACAATGAGCAGTTCTTC.

The chain couples TRBV20-1 to TRBJ2-5; no definite D call. The germline CDR1 and CDR2 sequences are DFQATT and SNEGSKA (reference sequence). The germline V and J ends were trimmed by 5 bases and 4 bases, with 8 bases remaining between them. CDR3 length: 11 residues. The CDR3 DNA reads TGCAGTGCTTTAGCATCAGAGACCCAGTACTTC. Translated, it gives CSALASETQYF.

The chain recombines TRBV6-1 with TRBJ2-7; 7 nucleotides agree with TRBD1. The CDR3 runs 15 residues. V lost 7 bases and J lost 5; bases outside the gene matches: 14. Germline V lookup: CDR1 MNHNS, CDR2 SASEGT. The CDR3 loop reads CASNGIGTVVNEQYF. The CDR3 DNA is TGTGCCAGCAACGGTATTGGGACAGTAGTCAACGAGCAGTACTTC.

The chain uses TRBV19 and TRBJ1-2; no firm D call. V dropped 1 base and J dropped 4 bases, with 7 bases sitting between them. The germline V gene has CDR1 LNHDA and CDR2 SQIVND (reference sequence). The CDR3 loop spans 13 amino acids. CDR3 sequence reads: CASSIGSSYGYTF. Written as DNA, the CDR3 is TGTGCCAGTAGTATAGGGAGCTCCTATGGCTACACCTTC.

This clone was counted a few times. This sequence joins TRBV29-1 and TRBJ1-1; 7 nucleotides match TRBD1. The J segment lost 0 bases and the V segment lost 7 bases, leaving 11 bases of the junction unmatched. Looked up from germline, CDR1 is SQVTM and CDR2 is ANQGSEA. The CDR3 has 15 amino acids. CDR3 bases: TGCAGCGCCCGAAACCGGGGACAGATGAACACTGAAGCTTTCTTT. Translated: CSARNRGQMNTEAFF.

V gene TRBV2 combines with J gene TRBJ1-3; D possibly corresponds to TRBD1 (6 bases). There are 15 residues in the CDR3. V lost 8 bases, J lost 0 bases, and 14 bases lay in between. Per the germline V gene, CDR1 is SNHLY and CDR2 is FYNNEI. This CDR3 is CASHRESGSGNTIYF. Here the CDR3 DNA reads TGTGCCAGCCACAGGGAGTCAGGCTCTGGAAACACCATATATTTT.

This clone was counted only a few times. The chain recombines TRBV29-1 with TRBJ1-4; 7 bases are a match to TRBD1. The CDR3 consists of 13 residues. Germline V gene data show CDR1 as SQVTM and CDR2 as ANQGSEA. V gave up 7 bases and J gave up 6 bases; unmatched junction bases: 8. The CDR3 DNA follows: TGCAGCGCGAACCGGGACAGCGATGAAAAACTGTTTTTT. Its translation: CSANRDSDEKLFF.

The chain has TRBV7-9 and TRBJ2-7; 11 bases are a match to TRBD1. Germline V CDR1 and CDR2: SEHNR, FQNEAQ (reference sequence). The CDR3 has 14 residues. V gave up 4 bases and J gave up 4 bases; unmatched junction bases: 3. The CDR3 reads CASSSGQGAYEQYF. The CDR3 nucleotides read TGTGCCAGCAGCTCTGGACAGGGGGCATACGAGCAGTACTTC.

This chain links TRBV6-1 with TRBJ1-1; 9 bases match TRBD1. The J segment lost 3 bases and the V segment lost 1 base, leaving 12 bases of the junction unmatched. Germline loops: CDR1 MNHNS, CDR2 SASEGT. The length of the CDR3 is 18 residues. The DNA of the CDR3 is TGTGCCAGCAGTGAAGAGGTCAGGTGGACAGGGGTCTACACTGAAGCTTTCTTT. Protein product: CASSEEVRWTGVYTEAFF.

This chain uses TRBV4-3 with TRBJ1-2, with 7 nucleotides matching TRBD1. The V gene end was trimmed by 4 bases and the J gene end by 6 bases; junction bases not matched to a gene: 5. This CDR3 has 13 residues. Germline values: CDR1 LGHNA, CDR2 YSLEER. The CDR3 here is CASSLRQGDGYTF. In nucleotides, the CDR3 is TGCGCCAGCAGCCTGCGACAGGGAGATGGCTACACCTTC.

The V gene is TRBV14, the J gene TRBJ1-4; 12 nucleotides agree with TRBD1. The junction had 8 bases not matched to a gene; V was cut back by 1 base and J by 8 bases. The CDR3 sequence is 17 residues long. CDR1 is SGHDN, CDR2 FVKESK, per germline. The CDR3, as DNA: TGTGCCAGCAGCCAAGTCTACGGGACAGGGGGCCTGGAAAAACTGTTTTTT. Translated, it gives CASSQVYGTGGLEKLFF.

This chain uses TRBV19 with TRBJ2-3, with 7 bases that match TRBD1. J gave up 2 bases and V 6 bases, and 5 bases lay outside the gene matches. This CDR3 comprises 14 residues. The V gene's germline CDR1 is LNHDA and CDR2 SQIVND (reference sequence). CDR3 bases: TGTGCCAGTAGCCAGGGGGTTTACACAGATACGCAGTATTTT. Translation: CASSQGVYTDTQYF.

The chain carries TRBV6-5 and TRBJ1-5; tentatively, D is TRBD1 (5 bases). V was clipped by 11 bases and J by 1 base, with 15 bases between them. Germline CDR1 is MNHEY and CDR2 is SVGAGI. CDR3 length: 14 residues. The CDR3 loop reads CARGGKHSNQPQHF. CDR3 DNA sequence: TGTGCCCGGGGGGGAAAGCACAGCAATCAGCCCCAGCATTTT.

The chain recombines TRBV12-2 with TRBJ2-6; the table calls TRBD2, which could not be checked here. TRBV12-2 is deemed a pseudogene. This CDR3 is 19 amino acids long. CDR3 loop: CASRLSPAGGWAGANVLTF. DNA for the CDR3: TGTGCAAGTCGCTTATCCCCTGCGGGGGGTTGGGCTGGGGCCAACGTCCTGACTTTC.